This is a list of T cell receptor beta chains from one sample in a study of identical twins. TCRdb itself ran the 5' RACE reads through MiXCR, one entry per CDR3 protein. The table has about 890,000 distinct CDR3 sequences, approximately 13% seen once. The same data also went into a second study, on yellow fever vaccine responses in identical twins.

The sequenced sample was PBMCs. The receptor source for this set is a woman aged 18-30 years in good health. Each CDR3 is given with its conserved first and last residue. A D gene is named only where the DNA matches it firmly. Clone size is stated in some rows and not others, as once, few, many or a class when expanded.

J gene: TRBJ2-1
clone size: few
D gene: -
V gene: TRBV20-1
CDR3 protein: CSASRSIGGNEQFF
CDR3 DNA: TGCAGTGCTAGTAGGTCCATCGGGGGCAATGAGCAGTTCTTC

J gene: TRBJ2-3
clone size: -
D gene: TRBD1
V gene: TRBV27
CDR3 protein: CASSLGQPKDTQYF
CDR3 DNA: TGTGCCAGCAGCCTGGGACAGCCTAAAGATACGCAGTATTTT

J gene: TRBJ1-2
clone size: few
D gene: -
V gene: TRBV10-3
CDR3 protein: CAIRMELGGGYTF
CDR3 DNA: TGTGCCATCAGGATGGAACTTGGGGGTGGCTACACCTTC

J gene: TRBJ2-7
clone size: -
D gene: TRBD2
V gene: TRBV11-1
CDR3 protein: CASSLVGGTAYEQYF
CDR3 DNA: TGTGCCAGCAGCTTAGTGGGGGGGACCGCCTACGAGCAGTACTTC

J gene: TRBJ2-7
clone size: -
D gene: TRBD2
V gene: TRBV18
CDR3 protein: CASSPNVAGGAYEQYF
CDR3 DNA: TGTGCCAGCTCCCCTAACGTAGCGGGAGGCGCTTACGAGCAGTACTTC

J gene: TRBJ2-5
clone size: few
D gene: -
V gene: TRBV7-9
CDR3 protein: CASSPVRAETQYF
CDR3 DNA: TGTGCCAGCAGCCCAGTGAGAGCGGAGACCCAGTACTTC

J gene: TRBJ2-1
clone size: few
D gene: -
V gene: TRBV6-2/TRBV6-3
CDR3 protein: CATQELRHNEQFF
CDR3 DNA: TGTGCCACTCAGGAGCTCCGGCACAATGAGCAGTTCTTC

J gene: TRBJ2-6
clone size: -
D gene: -
V gene: TRBV5-5
CDR3 protein: CASSLWISGANVLTF
CDR3 DNA: TGTGCCAGCAGCTTGTGGATCTCTGGGGCCAACGTCCTGACTTTC

J gene: TRBJ2-2
clone size: -
D gene: -
V gene: TRBV12-3/TRBV12-4
CDR3 protein: CASSLGIGGNTGELFF
CDR3 DNA: TGTGCCAGCAGTTTAGGTATTGGAGGCAACACCGGGGAGCTGTTTTTT

J gene: TRBJ2-7
clone size: few
D gene: TRBD2
V gene: TRBV7-8
CDR3 protein: CASSTRGGGLGYEQYF
CDR3 DNA: TGTGCCAGCAGCACAAGGGGCGGGGGGCTCGGCTACGAGCAGTACTTC

J gene: TRBJ2-1
clone size: -
D gene: -
V gene: TRBV27
CDR3 protein: CASSAGSHAGNEQFF
CDR3 DNA: TGTGCCAGCAGCGCTGGGAGCCATGCAGGAAATGAGCAGTTCTTC

J gene: TRBJ2-6
clone size: -
D gene: TRBD1
V gene: TRBV11-1
CDR3 protein: CASSLALTGGSGANVLTF
CDR3 DNA: TGTGCCAGCAGCTTAGCGCTTACAGGGGGCTCTGGGGCCAACGTCCTGACTTTC

J gene: TRBJ2-1
clone size: few
D gene: TRBD2
V gene: TRBV5-5
CDR3 protein: CASSLGLAGGEDEQFF
CDR3 DNA: TGTGCCAGCAGCTTGGGGCTAGCGGGAGGAGAGGATGAGCAGTTCTTC

J gene: TRBJ2-7
clone size: -
D gene: TRBD2
V gene: TRBV11-2
CDR3 protein: CASSLVPAGSYEQYF
CDR3 DNA: TGTGCCAGCAGCTTAGTGCCAGCGGGAAGCTACGAGCAGTACTTC

J gene: TRBJ2-7
clone size: once
D gene: -
V gene: TRBV14
CDR3 protein: CASSHLRGDRYEQYF
CDR3 DNA: TGTGCCAGCAGCCACCTTCGAGGGGACCGCTACGAGCAGTACTTC

J gene: TRBJ2-2
clone size: -
D gene: -
V gene: TRBV5-1
CDR3 protein: CASSSSWTVNTGELFF
CDR3 DNA: TGCGCCAGCAGCTCCTCCTGGACGGTTAACACCGGGGAGCTGTTTTTT

J gene: TRBJ2-1
clone size: -
D gene: TRBD2
V gene: TRBV9
CDR3 protein: CASSPGGLAGEGEQFF
CDR3 DNA: TGTGCCAGCAGCCCAGGGGGACTAGCGGGAGAGGGTGAGCAGTTCTTC

J gene: TRBJ2-1
clone size: -
D gene: TRBD1
V gene: TRBV7-9
CDR3 protein: CATSPRDRPYNEQFF
CDR3 DNA: TGTGCCACTTCGCCCCGGGACAGACCCTACAATGAGCAGTTCTTC

J gene: TRBJ2-1
clone size: few
D gene: -
V gene: TRBV20-1
CDR3 protein: CSARDLSYNEQFF
CDR3 DNA: TGCAGTGCTAGAGATCTCAGCTACAATGAGCAGTTCTTC

J gene: TRBJ2-7
clone size: -
D gene: -
V gene: TRBV6-1
CDR3 protein: CASTQRARDKAYEQYF
CDR3 DNA: TGTGCCAGCACTCAAAGGGCCCGGGACAAAGCCTACGAGCAGTACTTC

J gene: TRBJ2-5
clone size: -
D gene: -
V gene: TRBV28
CDR3 protein: CASSLGPRDPETQYF
CDR3 DNA: TGTGCCAGCAGTTTAGGACCCAGGGATCCGGAGACCCAGTACTTC

J gene: TRBJ2-3
clone size: few
D gene: -
V gene: TRBV12-3/TRBV12-4
CDR3 protein: CASRPLVNTDTQYF
CDR3 DNA: TGTGCCAGCAGACCACTAGTGAACACAGATACGCAGTATTTT

J gene: TRBJ2-5
clone size: -
D gene: -
V gene: TRBV5-4
CDR3 protein: CASSWGLAGGIQETQYFGGTQYF
CDR3 DNA: -

J gene: TRBJ2-1
clone size: few
D gene: TRBD1
V gene: TRBV19
CDR3 protein: CASSAPGQPSYNEQFF
CDR3 DNA: TGTGCCAGTAGTGCACCGGGACAGCCCTCCTACAATGAGCAGTTCTTC

J gene: TRBJ2-7
clone size: once
D gene: -
V gene: TRBV11-2
CDR3 protein: CASSFKLIASYEQYF
CDR3 DNA: TGTGCCAGCAGCTTTAAGCTTATCGCGTCCTACGAGCAGTACTTC

J gene: TRBJ2-1
clone size: -
D gene: TRBD2
V gene: TRBV3-1
CDR3 protein: CASSGGTRSPYNEQFF
CDR3 DNA: TGTGCCAGCAGCGGGGGGACTAGGAGTCCCTACAATGAGCAGTTCTTC

J gene: TRBJ2-2
clone size: -
D gene: TRBD2
V gene: TRBV12-3/TRBV12-4
CDR3 protein: CASSQGGLAGGRTGELFF
CDR3 DNA: TGTGCCAGCAGTCAAGGGGGACTAGCGGGAGGTCGGACCGGGGAGCTGTTTTTT

J gene: TRBJ2-7
clone size: -
D gene: TRBD1
V gene: TRBV29-1
CDR3 protein: CSVGTGGFMDEQYF
CDR3 DNA: TGCAGCGTAGGGACAGGGGGTTTTATGGACGAGCAGTACTTC

J gene: TRBJ2-1
clone size: many
D gene: -
V gene: TRBV5-1
CDR3 protein: CASSLVGGSHEQFF
CDR3 DNA: TGCGCCAGCAGCTTGGTGGGGGGTTCCCATGAGCAGTTCTTC

J gene: TRBJ2-7
clone size: many
D gene: -
V gene: TRBV10-3
CDR3 protein: CAISDGPPGEQYF
CDR3 DNA: TGTGCCATCAGTGATGGACCCCCTGGCGAGCAGTACTTC

J gene: TRBJ2-7
clone size: -
D gene: -
V gene: TRBV4-2
CDR3 protein: CASSQGGEASYEQYF
CDR3 DNA: TGTGCCAGCAGCCAAGGGGGTGAGGCTTCCTACGAGCAGTACTTC

J gene: TRBJ2-7
clone size: -
D gene: -
V gene: TRBV29-1
CDR3 protein: CSVENGEQYF
CDR3 DNA: TGCAGCGTTGAAAACGGGGAGCAGTACTTC

J gene: TRBJ2-3
clone size: few
D gene: TRBD1
V gene: TRBV20-1
CDR3 protein: CSARDLPPRQGATDTQYF
CDR3 DNA: TGCAGTGCTAGAGATCTCCCCCCAAGACAGGGAGCCACAGATACGCAGTATTTT

J gene: TRBJ2-3
clone size: few
D gene: TRBD2
V gene: TRBV14
CDR3 protein: CASSQLPREPTDTQYF
CDR3 DNA: TGTGCCAGCAGCCAACTCCCGCGGGAGCCCACAGATACGCAGTATTTT

J gene: TRBJ2-1
clone size: few
D gene: TRBD2
V gene: TRBV7-9
CDR3 protein: CASSFLMLGGGYEQFF
CDR3 DNA: TGTGCCAGCAGCTTCCTCATGTTGGGGGGAGGGTATGAGCAGTTCTTC

J gene: TRBJ2-2
clone size: once
D gene: TRBD2
V gene: TRBV27
CDR3 protein: CASSLGLAGAHTGELFF
CDR3 DNA: TGTGCCAGCAGTTTAGGGCTAGCGGGGGCTCACACCGGGGAGCTGTTTTTT

J gene: TRBJ2-5
clone size: few
D gene: -
V gene: TRBV6-1
CDR3 protein: CASSEALFRAEETQYF
CDR3 DNA: TGTGCCAGCAGTGAAGCGTTATTCAGGGCTGAGGAGACCCAGTACTTC

J gene: TRBJ2-4
clone size: many
D gene: -
V gene: TRBV2
CDR3 protein: CASSGQPVAKNIQYF
CDR3 DNA: TGTGCCAGCAGTGGACAGCCCGTAGCCAAAAACATTCAGTACTTC

J gene: TRBJ2-1
clone size: -
D gene: -
V gene: TRBV7-3
CDR3 protein: CASSSKPMGLRDEQFF
CDR3 DNA: TGTGCCAGCAGTTCCAAGCCAATGGGGCTTCGGGATGAGCAGTTCTTC

J gene: TRBJ2-3
clone size: once
D gene: -
V gene: TRBV19
CDR3 protein: CASSMGDTQYF
CDR3 DNA: TGTGCCAGTAGTATGGGCGATACGCAGTATTTT

J gene: TRBJ1-1
clone size: few
D gene: -
V gene: TRBV12-3/TRBV12-4
CDR3 protein: CASRLNPGTEAFF
CDR3 DNA: TGTGCCAGCAGGTTAAACCCTGGGACTGAAGCTTTCTTT

J gene: TRBJ2-1
clone size: -
D gene: TRBD2
V gene: TRBV5-1
CDR3 protein: CASSSIAGAPNEQFF
CDR3 DNA: TGCGCCAGCAGCTCCATAGCGGGAGCACCCAATGAGCAGTTCTTC

J gene: TRBJ2-5
clone size: few
D gene: -
V gene: TRBV11-2
CDR3 protein: CASSLGGNYQETQYF
CDR3 DNA: TGTGCCAGCAGCTTAGGGGGGAATTACCAAGAGACCCAGTACTTC

J gene: TRBJ2-5
clone size: -
D gene: TRBD1
V gene: TRBV16
CDR3 protein: CASSQSRTGGKTQYF
CDR3 DNA: TGTGCCAGCAGCCAATCGCGTACAGGGGGGAAGACCCAGTACTTC

J gene: TRBJ1-5
clone size: few
D gene: -
V gene: TRBV6-1
CDR3 protein: CASSTGFSRGNQPQHF
CDR3 DNA: TGTGCCAGCAGTACAGGTTTCTCCAGGGGCAATCAGCCCCAGCATTTT

J gene: TRBJ2-5
clone size: -
D gene: -
V gene: TRBV20-1
CDR3 protein: CSARDLDKGPETQYF
CDR3 DNA: TGCAGTGCTAGAGACCTAGATAAGGGTCCGGAGACCCAGTACTTC

J gene: TRBJ2-7
clone size: -
D gene: TRBD1
V gene: TRBV20-1
CDR3 protein: CSAPRQGKRDEQYF
CDR3 DNA: TGCAGTGCGCCGAGACAGGGCAAACGGGACGAGCAGTACTTC

J gene: TRBJ2-2
clone size: -
D gene: TRBD1
V gene: TRBV2
CDR3 protein: CASSEAPTGGSTGELFF
CDR3 DNA: TGTGCCAGCAGTGAAGCCCCTACAGGGGGGAGCACCGGGGAGCTGTTTTTT